Presented here are 10 T cell receptor beta chains from one specimen sequenced in a study of blood T cell repertoires in COVID-19. Here immunoSEQ multiplex PCR was the method, and the copy in TCRdb shows in-frame clones only, minus some. The sample holds some 180,000 clones, about 83% seen once. The sequencing input was PBMCs or T cells enriched from blood (not recorded which). The receptors derive from a woman in her 30s who had been exposed to COVID-19.

V is TRBV12-5 and J is TRBJ2-2, with 7 bases lining up with TRBD1. The germline V gene encodes CDR1 LGHNT and CDR2 FRNRAP. The CDR3 spans 17 residues. The V and J ends lost 5 bases and 5 bases, in that order; junction bases with no gene match: 14. The CDR3 bases are TGTGCTAGTGGTCCTGACAGGGCCTCTCAAGGTACCGGGGAGCTGTTTTTT. Its translation is CASGPDRASQGTGELFF.

This clone was counted once. This chain connects TRBV9 to TRBJ2-1, with 9 bases that match TRBD2. V lost 3 bases and J lost 7; bases outside the gene matches: 11. The germline V gene encodes CDR1 SGDLS and CDR2 YYNGEE. CDR3 size: 16 residues. The CDR3 region is CASSGPPSGVWNEQFF. For the CDR3, the DNA is TGTGCCAGCAGCGGCCCGCCTAGCGGGGTGTGGAATGAGCAGTTCTTC.

V and J are TRBV2 and TRBJ2-7; 10 bases match TRBD2. The CDR3 has 15 amino acids. Germline V gene sequence: CDR1 SNHLY, CDR2 FYNNEI. Losses at the gene ends were 6 bases for V and 6 bases for J; bases not matched to a gene: 11. CDR3 nucleotide sequence: TGTGCCAGCAGGGTCACTAGCGGGGAGCCCCTCGAGCAGTACTTC. Residues: CASRVTSGEPLEQYF. Using reference TRBV2 and TRBJ2-7 for the parts outside the CDR3, the full variable domain is EPEVTQTPSHQVTQMGQEVILRCVPISNHLYFYWYRQILGQKVEFLVSFYNNEISEKSEIFDDQFSVERPDGSNFTLKIRSTKLEDSAMYFCASRVTSGEPLEQYFGPGTRLTVT.

The chain joins TRBV9 to TRBJ1-2; 8 positions agree with TRBD1. This CDR3 is built from 16 residues. After removal of 5 bases from V and 2 bases from J, the junction contained 11 bases not matched to a gene. Germline CDR1 and CDR2: SGDLS and YYNGEE. For the CDR3, the DNA is TGTGCCAGCAGTGACCGCTCTGGGACAGGAAACTATGGCTACACCTTC. Translation: CASSDRSGTGNYGYTF.

The chain links TRBV15 to TRBJ2-1; TRBD2 might be the D (6 bases). The CDR3 sequence is 17 residues long. Germline V gene data show CDR1 as LNHNV and CDR2 as YYDKDF (reference sequence). Trimming cost V 0 bases and J 10 bases, with 22 bases left between them. The CDR3 nucleotides are TGTGCCACCAGCAGAGAGGGTGGGAGGAGATCTGGAGGGGAGCAGTTCTTC. Its protein product is CATSREGGRRSGGEQFF.

This clone was seen once. The chain is built from TRBV15 and TRBJ2-6; 8 nucleotides agree with TRBD1. The CDR3 is 19 residues long. Germline CDR1 LNHNV, CDR2 YYDKDF (reference sequence). The ends lost 0 bases at V and 0 bases at J; junction bases unmatched: 7. The CDR3 reads CATSRDPGQAYSGANVLTF. DNA of the CDR3: TGTGCCACCAGCAGAGATCCGGGACAGGCTTACTCTGGGGCCAACGTCCTGACTTTC.

The chain is built from TRBV24-1 and TRBJ1-2; D unclear. V gave up 4 bases and J gave up 8 bases, with 7 bases separating them. CDR1 KGHDR and CDR2 SFDVKD come from the germline V gene. CDR3 length: 11 amino acids. CDR3 loop: CATSDSEGYTF. CDR3 coding DNA: TGTGCCACCAGTGACTCAGAAGGCTACACCTTC.

This clone appeared once. The chain employs TRBV7-2 and TRBJ2-3, with 8 bases that match TRBD2. Germline V gene data show CDR1 as SGHTA and CDR2 as FQGNSA. The trim removed 4 bases at V and 3 bases at J, leaving 3 bases unmatched. This CDR3 is built from 14 residues. The CDR3 DNA reads as TGTGCCAGCAGCTACACTAGCGGAACAGATACGCAGTATTTT. The encoded protein is CASSYTSGTDTQYF.

The gene calls are TRBV4-2 and TRBJ1-6; possible D gene TRBD1, 6 bases. CDR1 is LGHNA and CDR2 is YNFKEQ in the germline V gene. This CDR3 spans 13 amino acids. Trimming took off 2 bases at V and 9 bases at J, with 8 bases between the two ends. The CDR3, as DNA: TGTGCCAGCAGCCAATACAGGGCTTCACCCCTCCACTTT. Protein: CASSQYRASPLHF.

The chain uses TRBV7-2 and TRBJ2-3, with 11 bases fitting TRBD2. Germline values: CDR1 SGHTA, CDR2 FQGNSA. V lost 5 bases and J lost 2; bases outside the gene matches: 9. The CDR3 extends over 17 amino acids. CDR3 protein: CASSPVAGGRVTDTQYF. DNA for the CDR3: TGTGCCAGCAGCCCCGTAGCGGGGGGGAGGGTCACAGATACGCAGTATTTT.